This is a list of T cell receptor beta chains from one sample in a study of blood T cells in healthy people across ages. TCRdb re-called the 5' RACE reads through MiXCR, storing one row per CDR3 protein. Of some 1 million distinct CDR3 sequences in the sample, 35% to 50% were seen once. Sequenced material: blood. These receptors all stem from a woman aged 55-69 years in good health. Both conserved end residues are part of each CDR3. Fields, in order: V gene, J gene, D gene, clone size, CDR3 protein. D genes are given only for firm matches. Clone sizes are given selectively: once, few, many, or a class where the clone is expanded.

TRBV5-1	TRBJ1-1	.	.	CASSKAWTDNTEAFF
TRBV10-2	TRBJ2-7	TRBD1	few	CASHPPGQGSYEQYF
TRBV11-2	.	.	.	CASSLFRSSGETQYF
TRBV6-5	TRBJ2-2	.	.	CTSSWTGMAGELFF
TRBV20-1	TRBJ2-7	TRBD2	few	CSAYGTSGSVPEQYF
TRBV5-5	.	.	.	CASSPPYNEQYF
TRBV2	TRBJ2-5	TRBD2	few	CASTLAGVETQYF
TRBV19	TRBJ2-1	TRBD1	few	CASSPDRAAYNEQFF
TRBV6-6	TRBJ2-5	.	.	CASKPEGGTEQYF
TRBV27	TRBJ2-1	.	.	CASSFSEAYNEQFF
TRBV27	TRBJ2-5	TRBD2	.	CASSLTGLAGGETQYF